The clone carrying this TCR beta chain was seen at least ten times. TCRdb redid the calling of the 5' RACE reads with MiXCR, one entry per CDR3 protein. There are 100,000 to 150,000 distinct CDR3 sequences in the sample; around 7.7% occur only once, and 2.5% lies in the top ten. The data were obtained in a study of T cells after yellow fever vaccination. Across the study: Fractions containing few cells were prepared with SMART-Seq v4 Ultra Low Input.

Germline loops: CDR1 LGHNA, CDR2 YSLEER. The junction had 8 bases not matched to a gene; V was cut back by 1 base and J by 11 bases. This CDR3 has 14 amino acids. The sequences come from CD4+ T cells sorted from PBMCs, collected more than 8 days after the first yellow fever vaccination. V is TRBV4-3 and J is TRBJ1-1; TRBD1 aligns across 9 bases. This TCR was sampled from a man aged 18-30 years who received the YFV17D yellow fever vaccine. The CDR3 sequence is CASSQGLQGASAFF. In DNA form, the CDR3 reads TGCGCCAGCAGCCAAGGGCTACAGGGGGCTAGTGCTTTCTTT.